The clone carrying this T cell receptor beta chain was detected only once. Antigen unknown. The study ran its PCR with 60 Vbeta and 13 Jbeta primers. TCRdb keeps only in-frame clones here, not all; method: immunoSEQ multiplex PCR. Here the sample spans 120,000 to 150,000 clones, 77% being singletons. This record belongs to a study of cytomegalovirus exposure and HLA in healthy donors. Study at large: Earlier, 100 million to 130 million unique TCR beta sequences were recovered from about 200 million T cells by an analysis.

Study findings and constraints: The majority of CMV-associated TCR beta chains were reported as apparently HLA-restricted in a later analysis. Later analysis demonstrated an association between a missense DCLRE1C variant and TCR beta V- and J-gene trimming. The study carried out a later analysis of TCR beta sequences. It associated roughly 17,000 of them with specific HLA alleles at a false discovery rate of 0.05.

CDR1 is DFQATT and CDR2 is SNEGSKA in the germline V gene (reference sequence). The CDR3 is made up of 11 amino acids. Deletions cut 6 bases from V and 6 bases from J, with 11 bases between. This chain joins TRBV20-1 and TRBJ1-2; no firm D call. Sequencing was done on a sample of PBMCs. The origin of this receptor is a female donor in good health and CMV-seronegative. DNA of the CDR3: TGCAGTGCCTTTAACAGAGATGGCTACACCTTC. It is translated as CSAFNRDGYTF.